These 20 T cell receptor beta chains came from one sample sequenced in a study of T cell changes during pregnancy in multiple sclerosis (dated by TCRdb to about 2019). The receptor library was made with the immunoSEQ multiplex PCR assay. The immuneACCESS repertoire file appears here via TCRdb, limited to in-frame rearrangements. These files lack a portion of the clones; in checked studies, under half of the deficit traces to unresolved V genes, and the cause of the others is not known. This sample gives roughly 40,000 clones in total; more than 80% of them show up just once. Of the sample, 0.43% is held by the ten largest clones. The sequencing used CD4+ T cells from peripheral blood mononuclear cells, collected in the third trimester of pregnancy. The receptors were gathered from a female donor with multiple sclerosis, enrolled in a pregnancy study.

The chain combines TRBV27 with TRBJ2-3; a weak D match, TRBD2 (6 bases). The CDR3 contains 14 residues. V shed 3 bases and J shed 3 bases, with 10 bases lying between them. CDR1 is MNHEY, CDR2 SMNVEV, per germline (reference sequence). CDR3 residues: CASSFGLATDTQYF. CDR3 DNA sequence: TGTGCCAGCAGTTTCGGCCTAGCGACAGATACGCAGTATTTT.

This CDR3 reads CASSGARQETQYF. The CDR3 nucleotides read TGTGCCAGCAGTGGGGCCCGCCAAGAGACCCAGTACTTC. The gene calls are TRBV2 and TRBJ2-5; D remains unclear. Looked up from germline, CDR1 is SNHLY and CDR2 is FYNNEI. V lost 4 bases and J lost 1, with 7 bases in between. CDR3 length equals 13 residues.

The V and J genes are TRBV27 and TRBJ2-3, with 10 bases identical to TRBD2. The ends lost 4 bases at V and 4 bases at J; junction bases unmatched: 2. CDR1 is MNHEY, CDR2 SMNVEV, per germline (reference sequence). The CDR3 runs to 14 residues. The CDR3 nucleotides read TGTGCCAGCAGTTCTAGCGGGAGTTCAGATACGCAGTATTTT. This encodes CASSSSGSSDTQYF.

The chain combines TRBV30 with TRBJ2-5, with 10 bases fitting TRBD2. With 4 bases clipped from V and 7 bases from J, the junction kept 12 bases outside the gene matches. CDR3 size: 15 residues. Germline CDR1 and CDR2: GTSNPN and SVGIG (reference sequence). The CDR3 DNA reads TGTGCCTGGAAAGTAAGCGGGAGGGCCATTGGGACCCAGTACTTC. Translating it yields CAWKVSGRAIGTQYF.

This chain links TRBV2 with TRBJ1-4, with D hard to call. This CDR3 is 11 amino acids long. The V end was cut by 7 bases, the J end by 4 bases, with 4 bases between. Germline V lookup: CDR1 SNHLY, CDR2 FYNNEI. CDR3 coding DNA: TGTGCCAGCATCGGTAATGAAAAACTGTTTTTT. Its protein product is CASIGNEKLFF.

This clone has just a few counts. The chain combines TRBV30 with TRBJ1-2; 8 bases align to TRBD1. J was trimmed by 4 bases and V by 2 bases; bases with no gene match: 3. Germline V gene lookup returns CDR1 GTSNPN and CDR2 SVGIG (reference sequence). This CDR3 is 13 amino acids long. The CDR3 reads CAWSWTGPYGYTF. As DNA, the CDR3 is TGTGCCTGGAGTTGGACAGGGCCCTATGGCTACACCTTC.

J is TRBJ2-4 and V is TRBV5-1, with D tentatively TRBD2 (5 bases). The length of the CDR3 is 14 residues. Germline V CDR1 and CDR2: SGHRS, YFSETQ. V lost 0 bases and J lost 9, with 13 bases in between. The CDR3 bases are TGCGCCAGCAGCTTGGGAGGCCGGGAAGCCATTCAGTACTTC. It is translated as CASSLGGREAIQYF.

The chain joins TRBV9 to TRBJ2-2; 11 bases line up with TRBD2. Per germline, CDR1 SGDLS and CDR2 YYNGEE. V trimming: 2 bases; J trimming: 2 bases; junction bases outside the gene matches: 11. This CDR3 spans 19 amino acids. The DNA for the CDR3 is TGTGCCAGCAGCGTGATCAGTCCGGGACTAGCGGTAAACACCGGGGAGCTGTTTTTT. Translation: CASSVISPGLAVNTGELFF.

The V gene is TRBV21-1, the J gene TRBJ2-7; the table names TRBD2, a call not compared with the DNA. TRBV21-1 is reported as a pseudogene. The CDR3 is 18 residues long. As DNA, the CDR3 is TGTGCCAGCAGCAAAGGGACTAGCGGGAGTCTGCTCTCCTACGAGCAGTACTTC. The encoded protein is CASSKGTSGSLLSYEQYF.

CDR3 sequence reads: CASSLSGTGDRDTQYF. The CDR3 bases are TGTGCCAGCAGCTTATCCGGGACAGGGGATAGAGATACGCAGTATTTT. The V and J genes are TRBV7-2 and TRBJ2-3, with 10 bases that match TRBD1. Trimming took 2 bases from V and 5 from J; bases not matched to a gene: 7. The CDR3 is 16 residues long. Looked up from germline, CDR1 is SGHTA and CDR2 is FQGNSA.

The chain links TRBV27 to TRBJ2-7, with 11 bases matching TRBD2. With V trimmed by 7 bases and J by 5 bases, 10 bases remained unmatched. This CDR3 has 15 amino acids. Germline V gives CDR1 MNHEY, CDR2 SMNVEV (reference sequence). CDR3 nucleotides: TGTGCCAGCAACATCGGGGGACTAGCGGTCCACGAGCAGTACTTC. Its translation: CASNIGGLAVHEQYF.

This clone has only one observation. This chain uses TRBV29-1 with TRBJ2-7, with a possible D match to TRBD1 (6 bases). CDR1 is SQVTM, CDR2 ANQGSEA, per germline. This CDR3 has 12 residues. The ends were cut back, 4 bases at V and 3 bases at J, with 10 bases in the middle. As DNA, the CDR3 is TGCAGCGTTGGGGGGCTCGGCTACGAGCAGTACTTC. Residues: CSVGGLGYEQYF.

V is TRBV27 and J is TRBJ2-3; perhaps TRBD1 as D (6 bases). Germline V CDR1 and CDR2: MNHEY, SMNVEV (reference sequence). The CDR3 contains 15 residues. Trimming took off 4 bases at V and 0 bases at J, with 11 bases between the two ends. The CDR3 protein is CASSYRQESTDTQYF. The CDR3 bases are TGTGCCAGCAGTTACCGACAGGAAAGCACAGATACGCAGTATTTT.

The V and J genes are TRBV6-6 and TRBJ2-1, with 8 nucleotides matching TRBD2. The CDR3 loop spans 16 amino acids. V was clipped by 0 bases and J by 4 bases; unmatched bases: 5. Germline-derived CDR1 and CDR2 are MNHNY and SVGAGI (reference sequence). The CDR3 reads CASSYSTRGRYNEQFF. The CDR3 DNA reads TGTGCCAGCAGTTACTCGACACGCGGGAGGTACAATGAGCAGTTCTTC.

The CDR3 reads CASSTHGQGRSNQPQHF. The CDR3 nucleotides are TGTGCCAGCAGTACCCATGGACAGGGGAGGAGCAATCAGCCCCAGCATTTT. The chain combines TRBV28 with TRBJ1-5, with 9 positions matching TRBD1. CDR3 size: 17 residues. Germline lookup yields CDR1 MDHEN and CDR2 SYDVKM. V was pared by 5 bases and J by 1 base, with 9 bases of the junction left unmatched.

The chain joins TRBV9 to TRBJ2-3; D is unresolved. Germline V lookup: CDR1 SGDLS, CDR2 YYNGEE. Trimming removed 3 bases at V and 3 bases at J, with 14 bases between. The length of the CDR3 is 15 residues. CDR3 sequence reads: CASSEEVYGTDTQYF. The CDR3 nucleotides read TGTGCCAGCAGCGAGGAAGTGTACGGGACAGATACGCAGTATTTT.

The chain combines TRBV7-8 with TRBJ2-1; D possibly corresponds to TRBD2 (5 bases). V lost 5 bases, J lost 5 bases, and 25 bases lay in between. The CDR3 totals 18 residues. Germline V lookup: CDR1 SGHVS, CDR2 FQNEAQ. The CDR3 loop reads CASSIPRTLASRNNEQFF. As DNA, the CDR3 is TGTGCCAGCAGCATCCCTAGGACTCTTGCCAGTCGAAACAATGAGCAGTTCTTC. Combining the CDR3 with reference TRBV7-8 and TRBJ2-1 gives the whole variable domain GAGVSQSPRYKVAKRGQDVALRCDPISGHVSLFWYQQALGQGPEFLTYFQNEAQLDKSGLPSDRFFAERPEGSVSTLKIQRTQQEDSAVYLCASSIPRTLASRNNEQFFGPGTRLTVL.

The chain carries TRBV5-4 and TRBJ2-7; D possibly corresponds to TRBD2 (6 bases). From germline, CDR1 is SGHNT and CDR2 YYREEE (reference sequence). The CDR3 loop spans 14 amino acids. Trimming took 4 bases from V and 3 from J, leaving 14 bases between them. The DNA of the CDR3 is TGTGCCAGCAGCCTCACCGGGGGTGTCTACGAGCAGTACTTC. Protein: CASSLTGGVYEQYF.

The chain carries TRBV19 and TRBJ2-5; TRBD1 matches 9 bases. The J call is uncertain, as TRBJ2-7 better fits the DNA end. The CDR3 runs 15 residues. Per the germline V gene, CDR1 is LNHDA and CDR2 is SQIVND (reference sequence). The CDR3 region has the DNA TGTGCCAGTAGTCCCCGACAGGGGGTCTCCTACGAGCAGTACTTC. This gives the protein CASSPRQGVSYEQYF.

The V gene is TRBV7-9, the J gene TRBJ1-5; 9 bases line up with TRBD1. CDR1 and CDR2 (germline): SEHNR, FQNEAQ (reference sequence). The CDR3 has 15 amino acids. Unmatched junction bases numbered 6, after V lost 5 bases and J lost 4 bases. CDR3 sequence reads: CASSLGQGINQPQHF. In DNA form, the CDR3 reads TGTGCCAGCAGCCTCGGACAGGGGATAAATCAGCCCCAGCATTTT.